The 17 T cell receptor beta chains below all came from one sample that was sequenced in a study of molecular identifiers for immune sequencing clone quantification. Each CDR3 protein is one row after TCRdb ran MiXCR on the PCR reads. The sample shows over 550,000 distinct CDR3 sequences, 25% of them seen only once. Sequenced input: naive CD8+ T cells from blood, with Jurkat cell RNA spiked in. Subset here: FACS-sorted CD8+CD4-CCR7+CD45RA+ naive T cells. The receptors shown here come from a human donor in good health. Some libraries in this study had Jurkat cell RNA spiked in.

The rearrangement uses TRBV5-6 and TRBJ2-1; D call uncertain. V lost 4 bases and J lost 9, with 14 bases in between. Germline V lookup: CDR1 SGHDT, CDR2 YYEEEE. The length of the CDR3 is 13 residues. CDR3 DNA sequence: TGTGCCAGCAGCCCCGGGCTTTTGAGTGAGCAGTTCTTC. Translation gives CASSPGLLSEQFF.

Regarding this clonotype: This may be a read error, as it is one base from a much larger clone. This chain links TRBV29-1 with TRBJ2-3, with 9 bases identical to TRBD1. The CDR3 consists of 15 residues. V was clipped by 6 bases and J by 4 bases; unmatched bases: 11. The germline gives CDR1 SQVTM, CDR2 ANQGSEA. CDR3: CSVDGTGFLADTQYF. CDR3 coding DNA: TGCAGCGTCGATGGGACAGGGTTTTTGGCAGATACGCAGTATTTT.

A few counts support this clonotype. The rearrangement joins TRBV11-1 to TRBJ2-1; 10 bases align to TRBD2. With 4 bases clipped from V and 3 bases from J, the junction kept 9 bases outside the gene matches. Germline loops: CDR1 SGHAT, CDR2 FQDESV (reference sequence). There are 17 residues in the CDR3. The CDR3 loop is CASSSSGSPSLYNEQFF. The DNA for the CDR3 is TGTGCCAGCAGCTCTAGCGGGAGTCCCTCTCTCTACAATGAGCAGTTCTTC.

At least ten counts were recorded for this clonotype. The chain carries TRBV6-1 and TRBJ1-5; D ambiguous. The ends were cut back, 3 bases at V and 5 bases at J, with 14 bases in the middle. CDR1 and CDR2 from the germline V gene are MNHNS and SASEGT. This CDR3 region has 15 residues. The CDR3 loop reads CASSDTRGGYQPQHF. The DNA for the CDR3 is TGTGCCAGCAGTGACACCCGAGGAGGATATCAGCCCCAGCATTTT.

V and J are TRBV28 and TRBJ2-4; 10 bases map to TRBD1. From germline, CDR1 is MDHEN and CDR2 SYDVKM. Trimming at V came to 6 bases and at J to 3 bases, leaving 11 bases not matched to a gene. The CDR3 is 17 amino acids. CDR3 nucleotide sequence: TGTGCCAGCAGAAAGCCGACAGGGGGCCTGGTCAAAAACATTCAGTACTTC. Translating gives CASRKPTGGLVKNIQYF.

The table lists this clonotype with many counts. This chain links TRBV7-9 with TRBJ2-3, with D possibly being TRBD1 (6 bases). The CDR3 sequence is 16 residues long. Per germline, CDR1 SEHNR and CDR2 FQNEAQ (reference sequence). Deletions cut 6 bases from V and 4 bases from J, with 20 bases between. The CDR3 protein is CASRPGVPLYADTQYF. As DNA, the CDR3 is TGTGCCAGCAGACCAGGGGTTCCCCTTTACGCAGATACGCAGTATTTT.

This clonotype was counted a few times. This may be a read error, as it is one base from a much larger clone. V is TRBV2 and J is TRBJ2-3; D perhaps matches TRBD2 (6 bases). V was clipped by 2 bases and J by 4 bases, with 10 bases between them. The V gene's germline CDR1 is SNHLY and CDR2 FYNNEI. This CDR3 contains 14 residues. CDR3 loop: CASSEFSGSDTQYF. CDR3 nucleotides: TGTGCCAGCAGTGAATTTAGCGGATCAGATACGCAGTATTTT. The full variable domain, rest sourced from reference TRBV2 and TRBJ2-3, is EPEVTQTPSHQVTQMGQEVILRCVPISNHLYFYWYRQILGQKVEFLVSFYNNEISEKSEIFDDQFSVERPDGSNFTLKIRSTKLEDSAMYFCASSEFSGSDTQYFGPGTRLTVL.

Details on this clonotype: A much larger clone is a single base away; this may be a read error. The rearrangement joins TRBV20-1 to TRBJ2-7; maybe TRBD2 (6 bases). In germline, CDR1 is DFQATT, CDR2 SNEGSKA (reference sequence). The CDR3 is 16 amino acids. The V gene lost 3 bases and the J gene lost 0 bases, with 18 bases spanning the gap. The CDR3 sequence: CSASDRAGPGSYEQYF. CDR3 nucleotides: TGCAGTGCTAGTGATAGGGCGGGGCCTGGCTCCTACGAGCAGTACTTC.

V is TRBV7-9 and J is TRBJ1-3, with TRBD1 as a possible D gene (5 bases). Germline assignment: CDR1 SEHNR and CDR2 FQNEAQ (reference sequence). This CDR3 is built from 17 residues. V gave up 5 bases and J gave up 4 bases, with 21 bases separating them. CDR3 DNA sequence: TGTGCCAGCAGCGGGGCCGAGGAAAGAGTATTCGGAAACACCATATATTTT. Protein: CASSGAEERVFGNTIYF.

Details on this clonotype: A much bigger clone sits one base away, suggesting this may be a read error. V usage is TRBV24-1 and J usage is TRBJ2-1, with TRBD2 identical over 10 bases. The CDR3 totals 18 residues. Germline loops: CDR1 KGHDR, CDR2 SFDVKD. Trimming took 11 bases from V and 0 from J; bases not matched to a gene: 15. CDR3: CAINAGTAGGGSYNEQFF. The CDR3 nucleotides read TGTGCCATCAACGCCGGCACAGCGGGAGGGGGCTCCTACAATGAGCAGTTCTTC.

The J gene is TRBJ2-7, the V gene TRBV27, with 9 bases lining up with TRBD2. The V gene end was trimmed by 2 bases and the J gene end by 7 bases; junction bases not matched to a gene: 15. The CDR3 sequence is 17 residues long. From germline, CDR1 is MNHEY and CDR2 SMNVEV (reference sequence). The CDR3 region is CASSLALMWREGEEQYF. The CDR3 DNA reads TGTGCCAGCAGTTTAGCCCTGATGTGGCGGGAGGGCGAGGAGCAGTACTTC.

This clonotype was detected ten times or more. This rearrangement joins TRBV9 to TRBJ2-7; D remains unclear. The germline CDR1 and CDR2 sequences are SGDLS and YYNGEE. With 4 bases removed from V and 7 bases from J, the gap between germline ends came to 15 bases. The CDR3 totals 13 residues. The CDR3 is CASSPPRAAEQYF. The CDR3 coding sequence is TGTGCCAGCAGCCCCCCCCGTGCGGCAGAGCAGTACTTC.

The chain joins TRBV30 to TRBJ2-2, with D uncertain. There are 13 residues in the CDR3. V was clipped by 6 bases and J by 4 bases, with 12 bases between them. The germline CDR1 and CDR2 sequences are GTSNPN and SVGIG (reference sequence). The CDR3 region is CACLLTTTGELFF. The CDR3 nucleotides read TGTGCCTGCCTGCTAACGACCACCGGGGAGCTGTTTTTT. Combining the CDR3 with reference TRBV30 and TRBJ2-2 gives the whole variable domain SQTIHQWPATLVQPVGSPLSLECTVEGTSNPNLYWYRQAAGRGLQLLFYSVGIGQISSEVPQNLSASRPQDRQFILSSKKLLLSDSGFYLCACLLTTTGELFFGEGSRLTVL.

The chain recombines TRBV5-6 with TRBJ2-7, with a weak D call TRBD1 (5 bases). The V end was cut by 6 bases, the J end by 5 bases, with 9 bases between. There are 11 residues in the CDR3. Per the germline V gene, CDR1 is SGHDT and CDR2 is YYEEEE. In DNA, the CDR3 is TGTGCCAGCATCCAGGGTCACGAGCAGTACTTC. This sequence encodes CASIQGHEQYF.

This clonotype showed up just a few times. The V and J genes are TRBV9 and TRBJ1-1; D not certain. The germline V and J ends were trimmed by 1 base and 5 bases, with 12 bases remaining between them. This CDR3 region has 14 residues. Germline lookup yields CDR1 SGDLS and CDR2 YYNGEE. CDR3 residues: CASSVSREKTEAFF. The CDR3, as DNA: TGTGCCAGCAGCGTATCTAGGGAGAAAACTGAAGCTTTCTTT. Combining the CDR3 with reference TRBV9 and TRBJ1-1 gives the whole variable domain DSGVTQTPKHLITATGQRVTLRCSPRSGDLSVYWYQQSLDQGLQFLIQYYNGEERAKGNILERFSAQQFPDLHSELNLSSLELGDSALYFCASSVSREKTEAFFGQGTRLTVV.

J is TRBJ1-1 and V is TRBV4-1, with TRBD1 matching over 8 bases. The CDR3 is made up of 18 amino acids. Germline V CDR1 and CDR2: MGHRA, YSYEKL. Trimming removed 2 bases from V and 4 bases from J; junction bases left unmatched: 15. In DNA form, the CDR3 reads TGCGCCAGCAGCCAACTTGGGCCAGGGGGCCGCTTGGGCACTGAAGCTTTCTTT. Its protein product is CASSQLGPGGRLGTEAFF.

This clonotype was seen more than once but under ten times. The chain links TRBV20-1 to TRBJ2-5; 11 nucleotides match TRBD1. The V gene end was trimmed by 1 base and the J gene end by 1 base; junction bases not matched to a gene: 8. Per the germline V gene, CDR1 is DFQATT and CDR2 is SNEGSKA (reference sequence). This CDR3 is built from 17 residues. CDR3 sequence: CSARVPGQGAPQETQYF. The CDR3 coding sequence is TGCAGTGCTAGAGTTCCAGGACAGGGGGCGCCCCAAGAGACCCAGTACTTC.